These 23 T cell receptor beta chains originate from one sample sequenced in a study of beta chain features in type 1 diabetes listed by TCRdb under 2018. These TCRs' antigens remain unknown. Points the paper makes about the study in general: Type 1 diabetes patients showed a moderate but significant shortening of TCRB CDR3 length in all four CD4+ subsets.

Libraries were made using the immunoSEQ multiplex PCR assay. The High Capacity cDNA Reverse Transcription Kit was used to reverse transcribe all of the isolated RNA, meaning that expressed TCRB transcripts were what got sequenced. This immuneACCESS table, as held by TCRdb, lists in-frame sequences with V and J called but not all clones. Of the missing ones, under half trace to an unresolved V gene in checked studies; the others have no known cause. Across this sample there are about 99,000 clones, with 25% to 30% seen only once. The top ten clonotypes cover about 0.57% of the sample. Sequenced material: central memory CD4+ T cells from blood. These receptors were collected from a woman aged 18 to 35 with type 1 diabetes.

The chain's CDR3 is CASSQDLRTGDTEAFF. CDR3 nucleotide sequence: TGTGCCAGCAGCCAAGATCTTCGGACAGGGGACACTGAAGCTTTCTTT. The rearrangement links TRBV4-2 to TRBJ1-1; 9 bases are a match to TRBD1. The CDR3 has 16 amino acids. After removal of 0 bases from V and 3 bases from J, the junction contained 5 bases not matched to a gene. Germline loops: CDR1 LGHNA, CDR2 YNFKEQ.

This chain links TRBV6-5 with TRBJ2-1, with 10 bases fitting TRBD2. CDR3 length: 15 amino acids. V lost 6 bases and J lost 0; bases outside the gene matches: 2. Germline values: CDR1 MNHEY, CDR2 SVGAGI. CDR3 DNA sequence: TGTGCCAGCAGACCTAGCGGGAGCTCCTACAATGAGCAGTTCTTC. This encodes CASRPSGSSYNEQFF.

The CDR3: CASNPFDRAGGYTF. CDR3 DNA: TGTGCCAGTAACCCATTCGACAGGGCGGGCGGCTACACCTTC. The chain is built from TRBV19 and TRBJ1-2; TRBD1 matches at 7 bases. This CDR3 is 14 amino acids long. The trim removed 7 bases at V and 8 bases at J, leaving 13 bases unmatched. The germline CDR1 and CDR2 sequences are LNHDA and SQIVND (reference sequence).

The rearrangement links TRBV6-6 to TRBJ1-5; D not resolved. This CDR3 is built from 16 residues. The germline CDR1 and CDR2 sequences are MNHNY and SVGAGI (reference sequence). V was cut by 2 bases and J by 4 bases, with 15 bases left in between. CDR3 in DNA: TGTGCCAGCAGTTACGGAACGACGGGTGGGAATCAGCCCCAGCATTTT. It is translated as CASSYGTTGGNQPQHF.

The rearrangement links TRBV10-3 to TRBJ2-7; 7 positions match TRBD1. Trimming cost V 10 bases and J 7 bases; bases outside gene matches: 13. The CDR3 has 13 amino acids. Germline V gene lookup returns CDR1 ENHRY and CDR2 SYGVKD. Written as DNA, the CDR3 is TGTGCCACGTCAGGACAGGTGCTCGGGGAGCAGTACGTC. Protein product: CATSGQVLGEQYV.

The chain carries TRBV14 and TRBJ2-2; 8 nucleotides match TRBD2. Germline values: CDR1 SGHDN, CDR2 FVKESK. The CDR3 length is 14 residues. Unmatched junction bases numbered 2, after V lost 4 bases and J lost 4 bases. The CDR3 protein is CASSPGTSTGELFF. As DNA, the CDR3 is TGTGCCAGCAGCCCCGGGACTAGCACCGGGGAGCTGTTTTTT.

The chain recombines TRBV5-1 with TRBJ2-1, with 11 nucleotides matching TRBD2. After removal of 3 bases from V and 9 bases from J, the junction contained 17 bases not matched to a gene. CDR1 is SGHRS and CDR2 is YFSETQ in the germline V gene. The CDR3 totals 18 residues. CDR3 region: CASSSTMSISGRAPEQFF. In DNA, the CDR3 is TGCGCCAGCAGCTCTACCATGTCAATTAGCGGGAGGGCCCCTGAGCAGTTCTTC. Variable domain in full (rest from reference TRBV5-1 and TRBJ2-1): KAGVTQTPRYLIKTRGQQVTLSCSPISGHRSVSWYQQTPGQGLQFLFEYFSETQRNKGNFPGRFSGRQFSNSRSEMNVSTLELGDSALYLCASSSTMSISGRAPEQFFGPGTRLTVL.

The rearrangement joins TRBV5-1 to TRBJ2-7, with D tentatively TRBD1 (6 bases). With 4 bases removed from V and 5 bases from J, the gap between germline ends came to 22 bases. Germline V CDR1 and CDR2: SGHRS, YFSETQ. The CDR3 spans 16 residues. CDR3 loop: CASSPNRQAILNEQYF. The CDR3 DNA is TGCGCCAGCAGCCCGAACCGACAGGCCATATTAAACGAGCAGTACTTC.

This clone was counted only a few times. The chain employs TRBV29-1 and TRBJ2-3, with 7 positions matching TRBD2. Per germline, CDR1 SQVTM and CDR2 ANQGSEA. Trimming at V came to 7 bases and at J to 3 bases, leaving 7 bases not matched to a gene. The length of the CDR3 is 13 residues. The CDR3 reads CSGTSAGTDTQYF. Here the CDR3 DNA reads TGCAGCGGCACTAGCGCGGGTACAGATACGCAGTATTTT.

This clone was found once. This rearrangement joins TRBV5-1 to TRBJ2-7; TRBD2 aligns across 9 bases. Germline V lookup: CDR1 SGHRS, CDR2 YFSETQ. V shed 4 bases, J shed 1 base, and the junction held 3 bases outside the gene matches. The CDR3 consists of 14 residues. The CDR3 DNA follows: TGCGCCAGCAGCGCTAGCGGGGAATCCTACGAGCAGTACTTC. Translation gives CASSASGESYEQYF.

The chain combines TRBV28 with TRBJ2-7; perhaps TRBD1 as D (6 bases). The V and J ends lost 2 bases and 6 bases respectively, with 11 bases between them. Germline V gene sequence: CDR1 MDHEN, CDR2 SYDVKM. This CDR3 is 13 amino acids long. The DNA for the CDR3 is TGTGCCAGCAGTTTACCAACAGGGACCGAGCAGTACTTC. Protein sequence: CASSLPTGTEQYF.

This clone was found a few times. The chain employs TRBV5-1 and TRBJ2-1; 8 nucleotides agree with TRBD2. Per germline, CDR1 SGHRS and CDR2 YFSETQ. The CDR3 length is 16 residues. V lost 4 bases, J lost 4 bases, and 10 bases stayed unmatched. The CDR3 bases are TGCGCCAGCAGCCCGGGGGGACTAGATAGTTACAATGAGCAGTTCTTC. Translation gives CASSPGGLDSYNEQFF.

The chain recombines TRBV30 with TRBJ2-2, with 8 bases aligning to TRBD1. Germline V gene data show CDR1 as GTSNPN and CDR2 as SVGIG (reference sequence). V lost 0 bases, J lost 2 bases, and 11 bases stayed unmatched. This CDR3 has 18 residues. CDR3 coding DNA: TGTGCCTGGAGTGTACCGCTCGCGACAGGGGATAACACCGGGGAGCTGTTTTTT. Encoded protein: CAWSVPLATGDNTGELFF.

This clone was found once. This chain joins TRBV7-2 and TRBJ2-7; 8 positions match TRBD1. The trim removed 3 bases at V and 5 bases at J, leaving 3 bases unmatched. Per germline, CDR1 SGHTA and CDR2 FQGNSA. CDR3 length: 13 amino acids. CDR3 sequence reads: CASSLTGEDEQYV. The CDR3 nucleotides read TGTGCCAGCAGCTTGACAGGGGAAGACGAGCAGTACGTC.

This clone was found a few times. The missing conserved phenylalanine or tryptophan at the end of this CDR3 makes a read error likely. No DNA is shown, since the ends of the CDR3 on it are uncertain; the CDR3 is the one TCRdb lists. The rearrangement uses TRBV29-1 and TRBJ1-4. Germline assignment: CDR1 SQVTM and CDR2 ANQGSEA. The CDR3 sequence runs 9 residues, both termini included. The CDR3 reads CSVVRGSIS.

This clone has more than one count but fewer than ten. The genes are TRBV11-2 and TRBJ2-1; 12 nucleotides agree with TRBD2. The junction had 8 bases not matched to a gene; V was cut back by 3 bases and J by 5 bases. Per germline, CDR1 SGHAT and CDR2 FQNNGV. The CDR3 sequence is 17 residues long. The CDR3 reads CASSFRLAGGPDNEQFF. The CDR3 nucleotides read TGTGCCAGCAGCTTCCGGCTAGCGGGAGGGCCGGACAATGAGCAGTTCTTC.

This chain uses TRBV5-6 with TRBJ2-1; tentative D call: TRBD2 (7 bases). Germline lookup yields CDR1 SGHDT and CDR2 YYEEEE. V dropped 4 bases and J dropped 8 bases, with 10 bases sitting between them. There are 12 residues in the CDR3. Here the CDR3 reads CASSRGGYEQFF. The CDR3 DNA sequence: TGTGCCAGCAGCAGGGGGGGCTATGAGCAGTTCTTC.

The chain is built from TRBV19 and TRBJ2-2, with TRBD2 matching 7 bases. The CDR3 is 15 amino acids. Germline lookup yields CDR1 LNHDA and CDR2 SQIVND (reference sequence). V shed 3 bases, J shed 6 bases, and the junction held 7 bases outside the gene matches. CDR3 sequence: CASSMGGSYAGELFF. The CDR3, as DNA: TGTGCCAGTAGTATGGGAGGGAGTTACGCCGGGGAGCTGTTTTTT.

This clone was counted between two and nine times. The chain has TRBV19 and TRBJ2-5; D possibly corresponds to TRBD2 (6 bases). This CDR3 has 12 amino acids. V gave up 8 bases and J gave up 5 bases, with 12 bases separating them. Germline V gives CDR1 LNHDA, CDR2 SQIVND (reference sequence). For the CDR3, the DNA is TGTGCCAGTGGAGGGCCGGGGGAGACCCAGTACTTC. Amino acid sequence: CASGGPGETQYF.

The V call is TRBV12-1, the J call TRBJ2-7; TRBD2 is the table's D call, not checked against the DNA. TRBV12-1 corresponds to a pseudogene. The length of the CDR3 is 17 residues. CDR3 residues: CASSSGLAGPSSYEQYV. CDR3 in DNA: TGTGCCAGCAGCTCGGGACTAGCGGGACCCAGCTCCTACGAGCAGTACGTC.

The chain combines TRBV4-3 with TRBJ1-4, with no clear D. CDR1 LGHNA and CDR2 YSLEER come from the germline V gene. This CDR3 has 16 residues. The V end lost 0 bases, the J end lost 0 bases, and 8 bases lay between the germline ends. CDR3 bases: TGCGCCAGCAGCCAAGATTTGTCTGCAACTAATGAAAAACTGTTTTTT. Translating gives CASSQDLSATNEKLFF.

This clone was recorded a few times. The gene calls are TRBV14 and TRBJ1-2; a weak D match, TRBD1 (5 bases). The CDR3 runs to 14 residues. Trimming pared 1 base from V and 11 bases from J, leaving 17 bases between. Germline V gene lookup returns CDR1 SGHDN and CDR2 FVKESK. The CDR3 DNA follows: TGTGCCAGCAGCCAAGGGGGTACAGGCGCTGGGTACACCTTC. Protein sequence: CASSQGGTGAGYTF.

V and J are TRBV30 and TRBJ1-2, with a possible D match to TRBD1 (6 bases). The CDR3 is 14 residues long. Trimming cost V 0 bases and J 7 bases, with 15 bases left between them. The germline V gene encodes CDR1 GTSNPN and CDR2 SVGIG (reference sequence). The DNA of the CDR3 is TGTGCCTGGAGTGTACAAGGGGGTGTGGGTGGCTACACCTTC. Its translation is CAWSVQGGVGGYTF.